The 5 T cell receptor beta chains in this list originate from one sample, sequenced in a study of T cell responses to AZD1222 COVID-19 vaccine. Here immunoSEQ multiplex PCR was the method, and the copy in TCRdb shows in-frame clones only, minus some. Here the sample spans 150,000 to 200,000 clones, 87% being singletons. Sequences were derived from peripheral blood, sampled on day 0 of MenACWY control vaccination. The source of these receptors is an adult in good health.

This chain joins TRBV2 and TRBJ2-7, with 7 bases identical to TRBD1. J was trimmed by 2 bases and V by 6 bases; bases with no gene match: 10. This CDR3 comprises 15 residues. The V gene's germline CDR1 is SNHLY and CDR2 FYNNEI. The CDR3, as DNA: TGTGCCAGCAGGGACGCAGGGGGTTACACCTACGAGCAGTACTTC. Its translation is CASRDAGGYTYEQYF. The full variable domain, in which reference TRBV2 and TRBJ2-7 provide the parts outside the CDR3, is EPEVTQTPSHQVTQMGQEVILRCVPISNHLYFYWYRQILGQKVEFLVSFYNNEISEKSEIFDDQFSVERPDGSNFTLKIRSTKLEDSAMYFCASRDAGGYTYEQYFGPGTRLTVT.

V gene TRBV2 combines with J gene TRBJ2-7; a weak D match, TRBD2 (6 bases). CDR3 length: 14 residues. V lost 9 bases and J lost 4, with 19 bases in between. In germline, CDR1 is SNHLY, CDR2 FYNNEI. CDR3 sequence: CARGGEGGPYEQYF. CDR3 nucleotides: TGTGCCAGGGGAGGAGAGGGAGGTCCTTACGAGCAGTACTTC.

The rearrangement joins TRBV3-1 (or the pseudogene TRBV3-2) to TRBJ2-7; D uncertain. Looked up from germline, CDR1 is LGHDT and CDR2 is YNNKEL (reference sequence). Trimming took 4 bases from V and 6 from J, leaving 16 bases between them. This CDR3 is 14 amino acids long. Written as DNA, the CDR3 is TGTGCCAGCAGCCCAGCGAGAACCCACCCCGAGCAGTACTTC. Translation gives CASSPARTHPEQYF.

The chain has TRBV28 and TRBJ2-7; the D gene is possibly TRBD1 (5 bases). The CDR3 runs to 14 residues. Germline values: CDR1 MDHEN, CDR2 SYDVKM. The V end lost 2 bases, the J end lost 4 bases, and 12 bases lay between the germline ends. DNA for the CDR3: TGTGCCAGCAGTTTAGCTGGCAGGGCATACGAGCAGTACTTC. Protein product: CASSLAGRAYEQYF.

This clone appeared a few times. The chain is built from TRBV19 and TRBJ2-1; 8 nucleotides line up with TRBD1. The germline V gene has CDR1 LNHDA and CDR2 SQIVND (reference sequence). The J segment lost 0 bases and the V segment lost 5 bases, leaving 6 bases of the junction unmatched. The CDR3 spans 16 residues. In DNA form, the CDR3 reads TGTGCCAGTAGTCGATACGGGACAGGCTCCTACAATGAGCAGTTCTTC. Protein product: CASSRYGTGSYNEQFF.